This record concerns one TCR beta chain sequence. Antigen unknown. These data come from a study of T-cell reconstitution after alpha-beta-depleted transplantation in children. Study results and limitations: T-cell counts and diversity were attributed mostly to newly produced T cells one year after transplant. Reports say that about two months after transplant, the alpha-beta T cells came out of several hundred graft clones that had expanded. The origin of high day-60 TCRbeta diversity in some patients lay in surviving recipient T cells and thymic progenitors.

Molecular barcoding with unique molecular identifiers was used for the TCRbeta library. TCRdb independently ran MiXCR on the PCR reads; one entry per CDR3 protein. The table lists more than 400,000 distinct CDR3 sequences, approximately 41% of them singletons, with 27% in the top ten. The source of this sequence is a girl aged 2 to 9 with aplastic anemia, due to receive a stem cell transplant. The sequences come from PBMCs, collected before TCRalphabeta/CD19-depleted stem cell transplant.

For the CDR3, the DNA is TGTGCCAGCAGCAAACAAGGGGGAGAGACCCAGTACTTC. Its translation is CASSKQGGETQYF. V usage is TRBV21-1 and J usage is TRBJ2-5; the table's TRBD1 call for D was not verified on the DNA. TRBV21-1 is tagged as a pseudogene. The CDR3 runs 13 residues.